Listed here is a single T cell receptor (beta chain). V was pared by 4 bases and J by 5 bases, with 6 bases of the junction left unmatched. CDR1 LNHDA and CDR2 SQIVND come from the germline V gene (reference sequence). The CDR3 contains 15 residues. The data were obtained in a study of PD-L1 blockade in urothelial cancer. The repertoire was sequenced with immunoSEQ multiplex PCR; TCRdb's copy has only in-frame clones and lacks some. The sample contains around 50,000 clones, 70% to 90% of which appear only once. The time point denotes: peripheral blood 6 weeks after treatment start. The sequence derives from a man in his fifties with urothelial cancer. The sample consisted of PBMCs, taken around atezolizumab (anti-PD-L1) treatment. The J gene is TRBJ2-7, the V gene TRBV19; 12 positions match TRBD2. The chain's CDR3 is CASSKRLAGADEQYF. In DNA form, the CDR3 reads TGTGCCAGTAGTAAAAGACTAGCGGGAGCGGACGAGCAGTACTTC.